These 25 T cell receptor beta chains originate from one sample sequenced in a study of blood T cells in healthy people across ages (dated by TCRdb to the mid-2010s). Library creation used 5' RACE. The instrument was an Illumina HiSeq 2500. A second PCR of about 7 to 12 cycles was run with a J-beta primer mix and a sample-barcoded 5' primer. TCRdb reprocessing: public reads trimmed at Q25 with fastp, clones called with MiXCR, in-frame beta chains kept. CDR3 protein sequences are deduplicated, and each keeps its most common genes and DNA. In this sample the table shows about 760,000 distinct CDR3 sequences, 20% to 25% of which occur a single time. 9% to 9.5% of the sample belongs to the ten largest clones. These data were also filed under a second study, of T cells of mothers and their children.

Sequenced input: blood. These receptor sequences come from a boy aged 5-17 years in good health.

The chain uses TRBV27 and TRBJ1-5; D is undetermined. Germline CDR1 and CDR2: MNHEY and SMNVEV (reference sequence). The CDR3 runs to 14 residues. With 2 bases removed from V and 7 bases from J, the gap between germline ends came to 12 bases. CDR3: CASSLHGLDQPQHF. The DNA of the CDR3 is TGTGCCAGCAGTTTACATGGTTTAGACCAGCCCCAGCATTTT.

The V call is TRBV27, the J call TRBJ1-4; 8 bases fit TRBD1. CDR3 length equals 13 residues. CDR1 MNHEY and CDR2 SMNVEV come from the germline V gene (reference sequence). V was pared by 8 bases and J by 8 bases, with 7 bases of the junction left unmatched. CDR3 bases: TGTGCCAGCGGGAGACAGGGGAGAGAAAAACTGTTTTTT. This encodes CASGRQGREKLFF.

V is TRBV29-1 and J is TRBJ2-1, with TRBD2 matching 8 bases. Germline CDR1 SQVTM, CDR2 ANQGSEA. This CDR3 has 14 residues. Germline trimming cut 3 bases from V and 6 bases from J; bases unmatched to any gene: 7. The CDR3 loop is CSVDGGGPSNEQFF. CDR3 sequence (DNA): TGCAGCGTTGACGGGGGGGGCCCCTCCAATGAGCAGTTCTTC.

This clonotype has only a few counts. The genes are TRBV7-8 and TRBJ2-3; D is undetermined. The CDR3 spans 11 residues. V shed 6 bases and J shed 5 bases, with 6 bases lying between them. Germline V lookup: CDR1 SGHVS, CDR2 FQNEAQ. CDR3 DNA: TGTGCCAGCAGTCCTGTAGATACGCAGTATTTT. It specifies CASSPVDTQYF.

The J gene is TRBJ2-3, the V gene TRBV5-6; 16 positions agree with TRBD2. This CDR3 has 17 residues. J gave up 2 bases and V 4 bases, and 4 bases lay outside the gene matches. Germline V lookup: CDR1 SGHDT, CDR2 YYEEEE. This CDR3 is CASSLGTSGGATDTQYF. In DNA, the CDR3 is TGTGCCAGCAGCCTGGGGACTAGCGGGGGGGCCACAGATACGCAGTATTTT.

This clonotype occurred a few times. The chain joins TRBV12-5 to TRBJ1-5; D uncertain. Trimming shortened V by 7 bases and J by 0 bases, and 10 bases separated the two germline ends. CDR1 is LGHNT, CDR2 FRNRAP, per germline. CDR3 length: 14 amino acids. CDR3 nucleotides: TGTGCTAGTGTGGGCAGCTATAGCAATCAGCCCCAGCATTTT. This gives the protein CASVGSYSNQPQHF.

This clonotype was detected only a few times. The CDR3 DNA reads TGTGCCAGCAGTCCCCCCCGAACACCGAACACTGAAGCTTTCTTT. This sequence encodes CASSPPRTPNTEAFF. The chain carries TRBV28 and TRBJ1-1; unclear D gene. The germline V gene encodes CDR1 MDHEN and CDR2 SYDVKM. The length of the CDR3 is 15 residues. The V and J ends lost 5 bases and 1 base respectively, with 14 bases between them.

This CDR3 is CASSSHLGASRDTQYF. The DNA for the CDR3 is TGTGCCAGCAGTTCCCATCTGGGGGCCTCGAGAGATACGCAGTATTTT. The rearrangement links TRBV28 to TRBJ2-3, with D tentatively TRBD1 (6 bases). CDR1 is MDHEN and CDR2 is SYDVKM in the germline V gene. The CDR3 has 16 residues. Trimming removed 4 bases from V and 5 bases from J, with 19 bases in between.

The chain links TRBV7-9 to TRBJ2-6, with D hard to call. The germline CDR1 and CDR2 sequences are SEHNR and FQNEAQ (reference sequence). V lost 2 bases, J lost 4 bases, and 12 bases lay in between. The CDR3 has 16 amino acids. DNA for the CDR3: TGTGCCAGCAGCTTAATTCAGGAACCCGGGGCCAACGTCCTGACTTTC. As protein: CASSLIQEPGANVLTF.

The V call is TRBV10-3, the J call TRBJ2-7; D is undetermined. V lost 5 bases, J lost 2 bases, and 10 bases lay in between. Germline values: CDR1 ENHRY, CDR2 SYGVKD. The CDR3 loop spans 13 amino acids. The CDR3 reads CAISPDRPYEQYF. The CDR3 DNA reads as TGTGCCATCAGTCCCGACCGACCCTACGAGCAGTACTTC.

The genes are TRBV12-3 or TRBV12-4 and TRBJ2-1; D might be TRBD1 (5 bases). V gave up 4 bases and J gave up 2 bases, with 21 bases separating them. This CDR3 has 18 amino acids. In DNA, the CDR3 is TGTGCCAGCAGTTCCGACCTATTGACAGTACTTACCTACAATGAGCAGTTCTTC. Translation: CASSSDLLTVLTYNEQFF.

This clonotype was detected a few times. The junction departs from germline at one end; a sequencing error may be responsible. This sequence joins TRBV7-9 and TRBJ2-7; perhaps TRBD1 as D (6 bases). The CDR3 has 13 amino acids. Germline-derived CDR1 and CDR2 are SEHNR and FQNEAQ (reference sequence). CDR3 nucleotides: TGTGCCAGCAGCTTAGATTTGGGGGCTCTCCCTATCTTC. Residues: CASSLDLGALPIF. The full variable domain, in which reference TRBV7-9 and TRBJ2-7 provide the parts outside the CDR3, is DTGVSQNPRHKITKRGQNVTFRCDPISEHNRLYWYRQTLGQGPEFLTYFQNEAQLEKSRLLSDRFSAERPKGSFSTLEIQRTEQGDSAMYLCASSLDLGALPIFGPGTRLTVT.

This clonotype was counted between two and nine times. CDR3 region: CASRPAGLGNQPQHF. CDR3 nucleotide sequence: TGTGCCAGCAGACCGGCGGGCTTAGGCAATCAGCCCCAGCATTTT. The V call is TRBV28, the J call TRBJ1-5; D gene uncertain. Germline CDR1 reads MDHEN; CDR2 reads SYDVKM. Trimming took 6 bases from V and 2 from J, leaving 14 bases between them. The CDR3 has 15 amino acids.

This clonotype was recorded a few times. The CDR3 coding sequence is TGTGCCAGCAGCTTCCCGGGACTAGCGGGGGGCCGACCCCCACCAGATACGCAGTATTTT. It translates to CASSFPGLAGGRPPPDTQYF. This rearrangement joins TRBV5-5 to TRBJ2-3; TRBD2 matches 15 bases. CDR1 is SGHKS and CDR2 is YYEKEE in the germline V gene (reference sequence). The junction had 14 bases not matched to a gene; V was cut back by 2 bases and J by 4 bases. This CDR3 is 20 amino acids long.

The chain has TRBV6-1 and TRBJ2-7; either TRBD1 or TRBD2 may supply D (5 bases each). Germline loops: CDR1 MNHNS, CDR2 SASEGT. The CDR3 is made up of 13 amino acids. This CDR3 is CASQGDSRYEQYF. CDR3 nucleotide sequence: TGTGCGTCCCAGGGAGACAGCCGCTACGAGCAGTACTTC.

CDR3 in DNA: TGCAGTGCTGCCGGGACAGGGGAGGGAAAACTGTTTTTT. Its protein product is CSAAGTGEGKLFF. This sequence joins TRBV20-1 and TRBJ1-4, with TRBD1 matching 10 bases. The junction had 7 bases not matched to a gene; V was cut back by 5 bases and J by 10 bases. The CDR3 contains 13 residues. Looked up from germline, CDR1 is DFQATT and CDR2 is SNEGSKA (reference sequence).

This clonotype was detected many times. This chain links TRBV14 with TRBJ2-1, with unresolved D. Looked up from germline, CDR1 is SGHDN and CDR2 is FVKESK. Trimming pared 1 base from V and 0 bases from J, leaving 4 bases between. This CDR3 has 14 amino acids. The CDR3 is CASSQGSSYNEQFF. The CDR3 nucleotides read TGTGCCAGCAGCCAAGGGAGCTCCTACAATGAGCAGTTCTTC.

The chain carries TRBV11-2 and TRBJ2-1; 7 bases match TRBD2. J lost 0 bases, V lost 1 base, and 9 bases had no gene match. This CDR3 has 18 residues. Germline V gene lookup returns CDR1 SGHAT and CDR2 FQNNGV. This CDR3 is CASSLGFSGQSSYNEQFF. The DNA for the CDR3 is TGTGCCAGCAGCTTAGGATTTAGCGGGCAAAGCTCCTACAATGAGCAGTTCTTC.

Note on this clonotype: At one of its ends the junction is not consistent with the germline gene, which may arise from a read error. This chain joins TRBV29-1 and TRBJ1-1; D remains unclear. Germline assignment: CDR1 SQVTM and CDR2 ANQGSEA. CDR3 length equals 11 residues. CDR3 sequence: CSVPGNSEAFF. The CDR3 DNA sequence: TGCAGCGTTCCCGGGAACTCTGAAGCTTTCTTT.

The chain is built from TRBV7-2 and TRBJ2-3; 13 positions agree with TRBD2. The junction had 9 bases not matched to a gene; V was cut back by 0 bases and J by 6 bases. In germline, CDR1 is SGHTA, CDR2 FQGNSA. The CDR3 sequence is 18 residues long. CDR3 loop: CASSLALAGGEGWDTQYF. The CDR3 coding sequence is TGTGCCAGCAGCTTAGCACTAGCGGGAGGGGAAGGTTGGGATACGCAGTATTTT.

There are a few counts of this clonotype. CDR3 region: CASSGYEAEAFF. In nucleotides, the CDR3 is TGCGCCAGCAGCGGATATGAGGCTGAAGCTTTCTTT. The chain has TRBV5-1 and TRBJ1-1; D is unclear. The germline V gene encodes CDR1 SGHRS and CDR2 YFSETQ. The V and J ends lost 4 bases and 6 bases respectively, with 10 bases between them. The CDR3 contains 12 residues. Using reference TRBV5-1 and TRBJ1-1 for the parts outside the CDR3, the full variable domain is KAGVTQTPRYLIKTRGQQVTLSCSPISGHRSVSWYQQTPGQGLQFLFEYFSETQRNKGNFPGRFSGRQFSNSRSEMNVSTLELGDSALYLCASSGYEAEAFFGQGTRLTVV.

This clonotype was seen a handful of times. The V and J genes are TRBV2 and TRBJ2-1; no clear D. Trimming left V 1 base short and J 10 bases short, with 8 bases between. Germline values: CDR1 SNHLY, CDR2 FYNNEI. CDR3 length: 12 residues. CDR3 in amino acids: CASSEEPFEQFF. The CDR3 nucleotides are TGTGCCAGCAGTGAAGAACCCTTCGAGCAGTTCTTC.

The chain is built from TRBV11-2 and TRBJ2-6, with D possibly being TRBD2 (6 bases). CDR3 length: 16 amino acids. Trimming shortened V by 7 bases and J by 0 bases, and 13 bases separated the two germline ends. Germline V lookup: CDR1 SGHAT, CDR2 FQNNGV. CDR3 sequence (DNA): TGTGCCAGCACTGGCAGGAGGGTCTCTGGGGCCAACGTCCTGACTTTC. As protein: CASTGRRVSGANVLTF.

This clonotype occurred a few times. The genes are TRBV12-3 or TRBV12-4 and TRBJ1-1; the D gene is possibly TRBD1 (5 bases). V lost 8 bases and J lost 0, with 10 bases in between. The CDR3 length is 13 residues. CDR3 protein: CASPDRMNTEAFF. The CDR3 coding sequence is TGTGCCAGCCCAGACAGAATGAACACTGAAGCTTTCTTT.

This clonotype turned up a few times. The chain uses TRBV6-2 or TRBV6-3 and TRBJ2-5, with a weak D call TRBD2 (6 bases). V dropped 4 bases and J dropped 11 bases, with 14 bases sitting between them. CDR3 length: 12 amino acids. Germline loops: CDR1 MNHEY, CDR2 SVGEGT. This chain's CDR3 is CASSFSTGEQYF. The CDR3 nucleotides read TGTGCCAGCAGTTTCTCGACGGGGGAGCAGTACTTC.